This T cell receptor beta chain was captured by sequencing in a study of identical twins (dated by TCRdb to about 2016). General notes on the study: To test whether fetal clonotypes persist, the study used deep sequencing on TCR alpha and beta repertoires from monozygotic twins, unrelated adults of various ages, and cord blood. To rule out contamination, the twin experiments were replicated at different times with different library preparation protocols.

Libraries were constructed by 5' RACE. The sequencing machine was an Illumina HiSeq 2000. Template switching added a universal primer binding site, and the final cDNA carried a unique molecular identifier that allowed TCR cDNA molecules to be counted accurately. First-strand cDNA for TCR alpha and beta chains was synthesized from specific primers in the conserved constant-segment region. Each cDNA library was double barcoded, with a SMART-Mk sample barcode plus Illumina barcodes, to control for contamination. TruSeq adapter sequences, together with Illumina sample barcodes, were added in two successive PCR steps. TCR alpha and beta cDNA libraries were sequenced on the Illumina HiSeq platform with custom primers. In the original analysis: MiGEC processed the raw reads to extract unique molecular identifiers, while MiXCR was used to determine the CDR3 positions. Recombination models were inferred per individual with the repgenHMM and IGoR tools using an EM algorithm. The analysis of shared clonotypes was done with the tcR package in R, with sharing normalized by the product of cloneset sizes. To study raw recombination free of thymic and clonal selection effects, out-of-frame nonproductive sequences were analyzed. TCRdb reran the public reads through fastp at Q25 and MiXCR, keeping productive beta chains. Identical CDR3 protein sequences are pooled into one entry, listed with their most common genes and DNA. The V and J calls here are based on TCRdb, not the publication. A total of under 300,000 distinct CDR3 sequences appear in this sample, over 11% of them only once. Jointly, the top ten make up 8.8% of the sample.

Concerning this clonotype: No antigen is known for it. No qualities accompany the bases; no much larger clone lies one base away.

The paper as a whole reports these results and caveats: Zero-insertion analyses could be partly confounded by invariant T cells such as MAIT and iNKT, although diverse VJ usage argued against such confounding for most clonotypes. In monozygotic twins, recombination models systematically underestimated out-of-frame TCR alpha sharing, but the models matched the sharing seen between unrelated individuals. Fewer insertions were carried by abundant cord blood beta clonotypes; a weaker similar trend was observed in young adult naive repertoires, while no such trend was observed in memory repertoires. Because the same donors could not be followed over many years, the conclusions depended on cross-sectional statistical analysis. Compared with coincidental sharing between unrelated individuals, an excess of low generation-probability sequences was observed among out-of-frame TCR alpha sequences shared between twins. Excess twin sharing in beta out-of-frame sequences was weaker because fewer shared sequences lowered the signal-to-noise ratio.

Only healthy Caucasian donors were included. Miltenyi CD45RO+ enrichment and human naive T-cell isolation kits were used to isolate memory (CD45RO+) and naive T cells from PBMC. The CDR3, cysteine through phenylalanine, is 14 amino acids long. CDR3 DNA is the only sequence kept; it has 42 bases, read in frame from the first base. CDR1 PRHDT and CDR2 FYEKMQ are derived from the germline V gene (reference sequence). From V the trimming removes 6 bases and from J it removes 6 bases, while the gene matches leave 8 bases of the junction unaccounted for. Source material: memory (CD45RO+) T cells sorted from blood. Sample cell subset or site, as interpreted from the label and publication: CD45RO+ enriched T cells. This clonotype was sampled from a woman between 18 and 30 years old in good health. The V and J segments used are TRBV13 and TRBJ2-7; the junction holds 10 bases that match TRBD2. The DNA sequence is TGTGCCAGCAGTTACCCTAGCGGGGGAGGCGAGCAGTACTTC. Its protein reads: CASSYPSGGGEQYF. Beyond the CDR3, the reference TRBV13 and TRBJ2-7 genes provide the residues; the full variable domain reads: AAGVIQSPRHLIKEKRETATLKCYPIPRHDTVYWYQQGPGQDPQFLISFYEKMQSDKGSIPDRFSAQQFSDYHSELNMSSLELGDSALYFCASSYPSGGGEQYFGPGTRLTVT.